The clone carrying this TCR beta chain was seen a few times. This entry comes from a study of low-dose radiotherapy and immunotherapy resistance in tumors. About the study: A total of 6.5 Gy was given to Cohort 1 as 0.5 Gy per fraction every 2 weeks. Daily oral aspirin at 300 mg began on cycle 1 day 1 and lasted four cycles. Intravenous administration to patients comprised nivolumab at 240 mg every two weeks and ipilimumab at 1 mg/kg every six weeks.

CDR1 and CDR2 (germline): LNHDA, SQIVND (reference sequence). The CDR3 loop spans 13 amino acids. Trimming removed 8 bases from V and 0 bases from J, with 5 bases in between. Alpha and beta chains were covered, as first-strand cDNA relied on TRAV- and TRBV-specific primers. TCR amplification ran approximately 22 PCR cycles using constant-region and V-primer adapter primers. Amplification (by in vitro transcription) was performed on isolated mRNA. TCRdb re-analysed the reads in MiXCR, keeping a single row per CDR3 protein. The sample comprises under 75,000 distinct CDR3 sequences, about a quarter of which are singletons, and 6.5% to 7% rests with the top ten. The sample's time point: after trial treatment. Noted treatment: LDRT plus nivolumab, ipilimumab, low-dose cyclophosphamide and aspirin (RACIN trial).

The gene calls are TRBV19 and TRBJ2-6; no clear D. Sequencing was performed on PBMCs, taken after low-dose radiotherapy plus immunotherapy. The clonotype was recovered from a male donor with prostate cancer. CDR3 protein: CASEVSGANVLTF. In DNA, the CDR3 is TGTGCCAGTGAGGTCTCTGGGGCCAACGTCCTGACTTTC.